The next 24 T cell receptor beta chains were all read from a single sample in a study of T cell responses to AZD1222 COVID-19 vaccine (dated by TCRdb to 2020 to 2023). The library relied on the immunoSEQ multiplex PCR assay. The clones in this table, taken by TCRdb from immuneACCESS, are in-frame only. Not every clone is retained; where verified, under half of the shortfall comes from an unresolved V gene, and the cause of the rest is unknown. Recorded for this sample are 95,000 or so clones; about nine tenths of them occurred a single time. Roughly 2.8% of the sample is in the top ten clones. In light of the paper, this sample's time point label describes: baseline before first vaccination. The treatment or condition label, as the study defines it: meningococcal conjugate vaccine given as trial control. Sample: peripheral blood, taken on day 0 of MenACWY control vaccination. All receptors derive from an adult in good health.

This chain links TRBV7-3 with TRBJ1-1; tentatively, D is TRBD1 (5 bases). The V end lost 3 bases, the J end lost 4 bases, and 18 bases lay between the germline ends. There are 16 residues in the CDR3. Germline V CDR1 and CDR2: SGHTA, FQGTGA. The CDR3 reads CASSFPGQGRGTEAFF. CDR3 nucleotide sequence: TGTGCCAGCAGCTTCCCGGGCCAAGGGAGGGGCACTGAAGCTTTCTTT.

The J gene is TRBJ2-1, the V gene TRBV7-9; 10 nucleotides agree with TRBD2. The germline gives CDR1 SEHNR, CDR2 FQNEAQ (reference sequence). V was clipped by 3 bases and J by 4 bases; unmatched bases: 3. The CDR3 totals 15 residues. For the CDR3, the DNA is TGTGCCAGCAGCTTCGGAGCGGGGGGGTACAATGAGCAGTTCTTC. It specifies CASSFGAGGYNEQFF.

The chain employs TRBV19 and TRBJ2-2; TRBD2 matches 8 bases. J was trimmed by 2 bases and V by 5 bases; bases with no gene match: 19. CDR3 length: 20 residues. Germline loops: CDR1 LNHDA, CDR2 SQIVND (reference sequence). The CDR3 bases are TGTGCCAGTAGTCCCTTAGCGGGGTATACGTTTGGTGGAAACACCGGGGAGCTGTTTTTT. It yields the protein CASSPLAGYTFGGNTGELFF. Full variable domain (outside the CDR3, taken from reference TRBV19 and TRBJ2-2): DGGITQSPKYLFRKEGQNVTLSCEQNLNHDAMYWYRQDPGQGLRLIYYSQIVNDFQKGDIAEGYSVSREKKESFPLTVTSAQKNPTAFYLCASSPLAGYTFGGNTGELFFGEGSRLTVL.

The rearrangement uses TRBV29-1 and TRBJ1-1, with 7 bases matching TRBD1. With 1 base clipped from V and 0 bases from J, the junction kept 2 bases outside the gene matches. This CDR3 is built from 14 residues. CDR1 is SQVTM, CDR2 ANQGSEA, per germline. The CDR3: CSVEGDSLNTEAFF. DNA of the CDR3: TGCAGCGTTGAAGGGGACAGCTTGAACACTGAAGCTTTCTTT.

The chain links TRBV20-1 to TRBJ2-1; D is unclear. CDR1 is DFQATT, CDR2 SNEGSKA, per germline (reference sequence). The V and J ends lost 4 bases and 8 bases respectively, with 6 bases between them. This CDR3 is built from 10 residues. The CDR3 here is CSAIKDEQFF. The DNA for the CDR3 is TGCAGTGCTATCAAGGATGAGCAGTTCTTC.

The rearrangement uses TRBV5-1 and TRBJ2-4, with D possibly matching TRBD1 (6 bases). Germline V lookup: CDR1 SGHRS, CDR2 YFSETQ. The CDR3 covers 14 residues. V was clipped by 0 bases and J by 8 bases, with 12 bases between them. CDR3 sequence (DNA): TGCGCCAGCAGCTTGGGAGGGACAACGGACATTCAGTACTTC. Amino acids: CASSLGGTTDIQYF.

This chain links TRBV7-8 with TRBJ1-1, with D perhaps matching TRBD1 (6 bases). Deletions cut 5 bases from V and 8 bases from J, with 15 bases between. The length of the CDR3 is 13 residues. Germline CDR1 is SGHVS and CDR2 is FQNEAQ. The DNA for the CDR3 is TGTGCCAGCAGCAAGACAGGAAGTAAGGAAGCTTTCTTT. Encoded protein: CASSKTGSKEAFF. Using reference TRBV7-8 and TRBJ1-1 for the parts outside the CDR3, the full variable domain is GAGVSQSPRYKVAKRGQDVALRCDPISGHVSLFWYQQALGQGPEFLTYFQNEAQLDKSGLPSDRFFAERPEGSVSTLKIQRTQQEDSAVYLCASSKTGSKEAFFGQGTRLTVV.

The rearrangement links TRBV27 to TRBJ1-1, with D possibly matching TRBD1 (5 bases). Germline V gene lookup returns CDR1 MNHEY and CDR2 SMNVEV (reference sequence). Trimming removed 5 bases at V and 1 base at J, with 17 bases between. The length of the CDR3 is 16 residues. The CDR3 sequence: CASSLVGYQGNTEAFF. CDR3 coding DNA: TGTGCCAGCAGTCTCGTAGGGTATCAGGGGAACACTGAAGCTTTCTTT.

This clone was counted once. This chain connects TRBV6-1 to TRBJ2-3; perhaps TRBD2 as D (6 bases). V was shortened by 1 base and J by 6 bases, with 14 bases between the two germline ends. Germline V gene data show CDR1 as MNHNS and CDR2 as SASEGT. The CDR3 is 15 residues long. As DNA, the CDR3 is TGTGCCAGCAGTGAAGAGGACGGGGGATGGGATACGCAGTATTTT. Translation: CASSEEDGGWDTQYF.

The chain uses TRBV4-1 and TRBJ2-5; 7 bases map to TRBD2. CDR3 length equals 14 residues. Germline CDR1 and CDR2: MGHRA and YSYEKL. The J segment lost 5 bases and the V segment lost 0 bases, leaving 3 bases of the junction unmatched. The CDR3 sequence is CASSQDRGGETQYF. The CDR3 DNA sequence: TGCGCCAGCAGCCAAGATCGGGGAGGGGAGACCCAGTACTTC.

This rearrangement joins TRBV28 to TRBJ2-1; 9 bases agree with TRBD1. Trimming took 5 bases from V and 8 from J; bases not matched to a gene: 10. Germline CDR1 is MDHEN and CDR2 is SYDVKM. The CDR3 is 15 residues long. The CDR3 DNA follows: TGTGCCAGCAGTCCGGCGGGACAGGGAACCGATGAGCAGTTCTTC. It codes for CASSPAGQGTDEQFF.

CDR3 in DNA: TGTGCCAGCAGCGGATTAGCGGGTCGGACGATCACAGATACGCAGTATTTT. This encodes CASSGLAGRTITDTQYF. The V call is TRBV9, the J call TRBJ2-3, with 7 bases matching TRBD2. Germline loops: CDR1 SGDLS, CDR2 YYNGEE. Trimming took 3 bases from V and 2 from J; bases not matched to a gene: 12. The CDR3 contains 17 residues.

The J gene is TRBJ1-1, the V gene TRBV18, with a tentative D call TRBD1 (6 bases). V lost 6 bases and J 8 bases, leaving 10 bases between the germline ends. This CDR3 is 11 amino acids long. Germline CDR1 reads KGHSH; CDR2 reads LQKENI. The CDR3 coding sequence is TGTGCCAGCTCTTACGACAGGGAAGCTTTCTTT. This gives the protein CASSYDREAFF.

The chain recombines TRBV30 with TRBJ1-3; 7 nucleotides match TRBD1. With 1 base clipped from V and 3 bases from J, the junction kept 3 bases outside the gene matches. Germline lookup yields CDR1 GTSNPN and CDR2 SVGIG (reference sequence). CDR3 length: 14 amino acids. The CDR3 sequence is CAWSGGQFGNTIYF. As DNA, the CDR3 is TGTGCCTGGAGTGGGGGACAGTTTGGAAACACCATATATTTT.

The chain links TRBV4-2 to TRBJ1-2; TRBD1 agrees at 7 bases. The CDR3 contains 16 residues. CDR1 is LGHNA and CDR2 is YNFKEQ in the germline V gene. V was clipped by 2 bases and J by 4 bases; unmatched bases: 10. The CDR3 coding sequence is TGTGCCAGCAGCCAATCTCAGGGACAGACGTTCTATGGCTACACCTTC. Translation gives CASSQSQGQTFYGYTF.

V is TRBV4-3 and J is TRBJ1-2; unclear D gene. Germline V gives CDR1 LGHNA, CDR2 YSLEER. This CDR3 is built from 14 residues. With 0 bases removed from V and 1 base from J, the gap between germline ends came to 6 bases. The CDR3 DNA is TGCGCCAGCAGCCAAGATCTACTTAACTATGGCTACACCTTC. Translated, it gives CASSQDLLNYGYTF.

The chain recombines TRBV6-6 with TRBJ1-3, with TRBD1 matching 9 bases. Germline loops: CDR1 MNHNY, CDR2 SVGAGI (reference sequence). CDR3 size: 15 residues. V was pared by 8 bases and J by 2 bases, with 7 bases of the junction left unmatched. The CDR3 loop is CASDGTGSAGNTIYF. CDR3 bases: TGTGCCAGCGATGGGACAGGGTCGGCTGGAAACACCATATATTTT.

The chain carries TRBV11-3 and TRBJ1-2; D is unclear. Germline values: CDR1 SGHNT, CDR2 YENEEA. The CDR3 is 13 amino acids. The V end was cut by 0 bases, the J end by 6 bases, with 8 bases between. This chain's CDR3 is CASSLDRTHGYTF. The CDR3 region has the DNA TGTGCCAGCAGCTTAGACAGGACTCATGGCTACACCTTC.

The CDR3 region has the DNA TGTGCCAGCAGCCAAACTAGCGGGGCCACAGATACGCAGTATTTT. Amino acids: CASSQTSGATDTQYF. The chain is built from TRBV3-1 (or the pseudogene TRBV3-2) and TRBJ2-3; TRBD2 matches at 10 bases. The CDR3 contains 15 residues. Germline lookup yields CDR1 LGHDT and CDR2 YNNKEL (reference sequence). J was trimmed by 2 bases and V by 2 bases; bases with no gene match: 1.

The CDR3 region has the DNA TGTGCCAGCAGTACGATATACACCTACGAGCAGTACTTC. Translating gives CASSTIYTYEQYF. The chain uses TRBV12-3 or TRBV12-4 and TRBJ2-7, with D unclear. Trimming cost V 5 bases and J 2 bases, with 10 bases left between them. The CDR3 runs 13 residues.

J is TRBJ2-7 and V is TRBV21-1; the DNA was not compared with TRBD2, the D call given in the table. TRBV21-1 is tagged as a pseudogene. The CDR3 covers 13 residues. The CDR3 coding sequence is TGTGCCAGAAGCGGGGGGGGACCCTACGAGCAGTACTTC. This encodes CARSGGGPYEQYF.

This sequence joins TRBV19 and TRBJ1-1; D unresolved. CDR3 length: 14 residues. Trimming pared 7 bases from V and 2 bases from J, leaving 14 bases between. Germline V CDR1 and CDR2: LNHDA, SQIVND (reference sequence). This CDR3 reads CASTKHLGNTEAFF. The CDR3 DNA reads TGTGCCAGTACCAAACACTTGGGAAACACTGAAGCTTTCTTT.

The V gene is TRBV19, the J gene TRBJ2-3, with TRBD1 as a possible D gene (5 bases). Between the trimmed V and J ends, which lost 4 bases and 1 base, there was a span of 6 bases. CDR3 length equals 13 residues. Germline V CDR1 and CDR2: LNHDA, SQIVND (reference sequence). The CDR3 loop is CASSKTGTDTQYF. CDR3 coding DNA: TGTGCCAGTAGTAAGACAGGCACAGATACGCAGTATTTT.

This rearrangement joins TRBV24-1 to TRBJ1-6; D gene uncertain. The CDR3 totals 10 residues. Germline CDR1 KGHDR, CDR2 SFDVKD. V was cut by 6 bases and J by 7 bases, with 0 bases left in between. CDR3 in DNA: TGTGCCACCAGTAATTCACCCCTCCACTTT. This codes for CATSNSPLHF.